The clone carrying this T cell receptor (beta chain) occurred a few times. The antigen is undetermined. V lost 3 bases to trimming and J lost 9 bases, with 23 bases between them. In germline, CDR1 is SEHNR, CDR2 FQNEAQ (reference sequence). The CDR3 consists of 16 residues. TCRdb keeps only in-frame clones here, not all; method: immunoSEQ multiplex PCR. Of some 1,300 clones in the sample, 13% were seen once. This entry comes from a study of tumour-infiltrating T cells in Burkitt lymphoma. As for the study in general: This cohort included all epidemiological subtypes of Burkitt lymphoma. Productive clonality predicted overall and progression-free survival.

Notes on the study in general: Many Burkitt lymphoma patients shared several public clonotypes.

The sample consisted of tumor tissue. The V and J genes are TRBV7-9 and TRBJ1-2, with a weak D call TRBD1 (5 bases). This clonotype was obtained from a human donor with Burkitt lymphoma. Here the CDR3 DNA reads TGTGCCAGCAGCTTCCCAATCGGGGGTAGGGGCGGAAGCTACACCTTC. Amino acid sequence: CASSFPIGGRGGSYTF.